A selection of T cell receptor beta chains follows, all from one sample in a study of cytomegalovirus exposure and HLA in healthy donors. Repertoires were generated with immunoSEQ multiplex PCR, while TCRdb's copy carries only in-frame clones and drops some. The table lists 150,000 to 200,000 clones, 84% of them singletons. The sample was PBMCs. Source of these receptors: a girl aged 2 to 10 in good health and CMV-seropositive. Each CDR3 is given with its conserved first and last residue. A D gene is named only where the DNA matches it firmly. Size values are once, few and many counts, or a class for expanded clones, and some rows have none.

abundance,v_gene,d_gene,j_gene,CDR3nt,CDR3aa
.,TRBV7-9,TRBD1,TRBJ2-3,TGTGCCAGCAGCCAAATAGCTGGGGACAGGGGGCATCTTGGTACGCAGTATTTT,CASSQIAGDRGHLGTQYF
.,TRBV6-5,.,TRBJ1-5,TGTGCCAGCAGGCGGGCCAGAGATCAGCCCCAGCATTTT,CASRRARDQPQHF
.,TRBV30,.,TRBJ2-2,TGTGCCTGGAAGAGGACAGCGAACACCGGGGAGCTGTTTTTT,CAWKRTANTGELFF
.,TRBV6-1,.,TRBJ2-7,TGTGCCAGCAGTGGGATAGACTCGAAGGCCTACGAGCAGTACTTC,CASSGIDSKAYEQYF
.,TRBV2,TRBD2,TRBJ2-3,TGTGCCAGCAGTCGGCTAGCGGGTGAGGCAGATACGCAGTATTTT,CASSRLAGEADTQYF
.,TRBV19,.,TRBJ1-2,TGTGCCAGTCGGGGTGGTGGCTACACCTTC,CASRGGGYTF
.,TRBV7-3,.,TRBJ2-7,TGTGCCAGCAGCTTTGGAGGCGAGCAGTACTTC,CASSFGGEQYF
.,TRBV27,TRBD1,TRBJ1-2,TGTGCCAGCAGTTCCGGGACAGGGCTCTATGGCTACACCTTC,CASSSGTGLYGYTF
.,TRBV11-2,.,TRBJ2-1,TGTGCCAGCAGCTTTACCGACAGGCGGGATGAGCAGTTCTTC,CASSFTDRRDEQFF
.,TRBV10-3,.,TRBJ2-7,TGTGCCATCAGTGGGCAGGGACAATCCAACGAGCAGTACTTC,CAISGQGQSNEQYF
.,TRBV25-1,TRBD1,TRBJ2-7,TGTGCCAGCAGTAAAACAGGGGGTCCCTACGAGCAGTACTTC,CASSKTGGPYEQYF
.,TRBV5-4,.,TRBJ2-1,TGTGCCAGCAGCCGGTTATTAGCGGACAATGAGCAGTTCTTC,CASSRLLADNEQFF
few,TRBV2,.,TRBJ2-1,TGTGCCAGCAGTTGGGCAGGGGGGAACAATGAGCAGTTCTTC,CASSWAGGNNEQFF
.,TRBV25-1,TRBD2,TRBJ2-1,TGTGCCAGCAGTCCCTTCCCCTTGACTAGCGGGAGACGACATGAGCAGTTCTTC,CASSPFPLTSGRRHEQFF
.,TRBV11-2,.,TRBJ1-2,TGTGCCAGCAGCTCGTCGACACCCTTAGGCGGCTACACCTTC,CASSSSTPLGGYTF
few,TRBV6-4,TRBD1,TRBJ1-4,TGTGCCAGCAGTGACGTCCGGGACAGGGGATTGACTAATGAAAAACTGTTTTTT,CASSDVRDRGLTNEKLFF
.,TRBV15,TRBD2,TRBJ2-7,TGTGCCACCAGCGTAGCGGGAGGGCCAAACGAGCAGCACTTC,CATSVAGGPNEQHF
.,TRBV5-5,TRBD2,TRBJ2-2,TGTGCCAGCAGCTTGGACTCTAGCGGGTTCACCGGGGAGCTGTTTTTT,CASSLDSSGFTGELFF
once,TRBV27,.,TRBJ1-1,TGTGCCAGCAGTATGGGGGGGGCACGCACTGAAGCTTTCTTT,CASSMGGARTEAFF
once,TRBV29-1,TRBD1,TRBJ2-3,TGCAGCGTCCACAACAGGGGTAATACGCAGTATTTT,CSVHNRGNTQYF
.,TRBV27,.,TRBJ2-1,TGTGCCAGCAGTTTATCGGGGCTTTACAATGAGCAGTTCTTC,CASSLSGLYNEQFF
.,TRBV5-5,TRBD1,TRBJ2-7,TGTGCCAGCAACCCGGGACAGGGAATACTAGGGCAGTACTTC,CASNPGQGILGQYF
.,TRBV9,TRBD1,TRBJ2-1,TGTGCCAGCAGCGTAGCTACCAGGGGACAGGGGGGGTACAATGAGCAGTTCTTC,CASSVATRGQGGYNEQFF
.,TRBV29-1,.,TRBJ1-2,TGCAGCGGCGAGGGAGGCTATGGCTACACCTTC,CSGEGGYGYTF
.,TRBV4-2,.,TRBJ2-1,TGTGCCAGCGGAACCGACGGGGTCGATGAGCAGTTCTTC,CASGTDGVDEQFF
.,TRBV5-1,TRBD2,TRBJ2-1,TGCGCCAGCAGCTTAGGGCGGGGGGGCCACAATGAGCAGTTCTTC,CASSLGRGGHNEQFF
.,TRBV7-3,.,TRBJ1-2,TGTGCCAGCAGCTTAAGTGGTCACGCGAACTATGGCTACACCTTC,CASSLSGHANYGYTF
.,TRBV7-9,TRBD2,TRBJ2-5,TGTGCCAGCAGCTTACTGCGGGGGTCCCTTCTTCAAGAGACCCAGTACTTC,CASSLLRGSLLQETQYF
once,TRBV5-1,TRBD1,TRBJ1-2,TGCGCCAGCAGCGCCGGGACAGCCTCTAACTATGGCTACACCTTC,CASSAGTASNYGYTF